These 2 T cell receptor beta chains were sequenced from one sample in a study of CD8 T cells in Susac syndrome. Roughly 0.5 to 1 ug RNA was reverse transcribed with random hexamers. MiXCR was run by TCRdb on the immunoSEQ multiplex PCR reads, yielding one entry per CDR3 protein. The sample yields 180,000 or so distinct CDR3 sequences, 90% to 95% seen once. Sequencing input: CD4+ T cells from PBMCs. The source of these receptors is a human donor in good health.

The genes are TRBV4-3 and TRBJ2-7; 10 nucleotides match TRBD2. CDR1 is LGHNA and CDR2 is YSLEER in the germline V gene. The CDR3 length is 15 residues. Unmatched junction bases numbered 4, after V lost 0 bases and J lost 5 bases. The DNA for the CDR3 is TGCGCCAGCAGCCAAGATCTCGGACTAGCGGACGAGCAGTACTTC. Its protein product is CASSQDLGLADEQYF.

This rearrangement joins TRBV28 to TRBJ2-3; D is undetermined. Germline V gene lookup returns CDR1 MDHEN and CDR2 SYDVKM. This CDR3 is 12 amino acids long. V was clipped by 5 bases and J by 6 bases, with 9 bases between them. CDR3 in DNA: TGTGCCAGCAGTCCACTAATGGATACGCAGTATTTT. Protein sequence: CASSPLMDTQYF. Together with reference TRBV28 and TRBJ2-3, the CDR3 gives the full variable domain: DVKVTQSSRYLVKRTGEKVFLECVQDMDHENMFWYRQDPGLGLRLIYFSYDVKMKEKGDIPEGYSVSREKKERFSLILESASTNQTSMYLCASSPLMDTQYFGPGTRLTVL.